A single sample is the source of the 26 T cell receptor beta chains below, sequenced in a study of radiotherapy plus CTLA-4 blockade in lung cancer. Measured with immunoSEQ multiplex PCR; TCRdb has only the in-frame clones, and not every one. This table has tens of thousands of clones, 71% appearing once. Sequencing used peripheral blood, obtained from a patient treated with radiotherapy plus ipilimumab. These receptors were obtained from a human donor with non-small cell lung cancer whose response to radiotherapy plus ipilimumab could not be evaluated.

In its sample, this clone was seen a few times. The genes are TRBV10-2 and TRBJ1-5, with 10 bases aligning to TRBD1. V trimming: 10 bases; J trimming: 7 bases; junction bases outside the gene matches: 7. CDR3 length: 13 amino acids. Germline CDR1 WSHSY, CDR2 SAAADI. The CDR3 here is CATGTGVGQPQHF. The DNA of the CDR3 is TGCGCCACCGGGACAGGGGTCGGGCAGCCCCAGCATTTT.

This chain joins TRBV6-5 and TRBJ2-2, with 13 bases matching TRBD2. Germline values: CDR1 MNHEY, CDR2 SVGAGI. The CDR3 extends over 16 amino acids. The V and J ends lost 4 bases and 5 bases, in that order; junction bases with no gene match: 4. This CDR3 is CASSSGLAGVTGELFF. CDR3 DNA sequence: TGTGCCAGCAGTTCAGGACTAGCGGGAGTGACCGGGGAGCTGTTTTTT.

This chain uses TRBV5-6 with TRBJ2-1; D ambiguous. From germline, CDR1 is SGHDT and CDR2 YYEEEE. The CDR3 totals 14 residues. Trimming removed 1 base from V and 3 bases from J, with 8 bases in between. CDR3 sequence (DNA): TGTGCCAGCAGCTTGAGAGGCTTCTACAATGAGCAGTTCTTC. As protein: CASSLRGFYNEQFF.

The chain carries TRBV28 and TRBJ2-3, with 8 bases fitting TRBD2. Per germline, CDR1 MDHEN and CDR2 SYDVKM. The J segment lost 0 bases and the V segment lost 5 bases, leaving 10 bases of the junction unmatched. The CDR3 extends over 17 amino acids. This CDR3 reads CASSPLEREISTDTQYF. CDR3 in DNA: TGTGCCAGCAGTCCGTTGGAGCGGGAGATCAGCACAGATACGCAGTATTTT. Looking up the rest from reference TRBV28 and TRBJ2-3 gives the full variable domain: DVKVTQSSRYLVKRTGEKVFLECVQDMDHENMFWYRQDPGLGLRLIYFSYDVKMKEKGDIPEGYSVSREKKERFSLILESASTNQTSMYLCASSPLEREISTDTQYFGPGTRLTVL.

This sequence joins TRBV9 and TRBJ2-1, with 7 bases matching TRBD2. This CDR3 spans 15 amino acids. The germline V gene has CDR1 SGDLS and CDR2 YYNGEE. J lost 4 bases, V lost 4 bases, and 8 bases had no gene match. The CDR3 sequence is CASSQRREGYNEQFF. In nucleotides, the CDR3 is TGTGCCAGCAGCCAACGAAGGGAGGGGTACAATGAGCAGTTCTTC.

By share, this clone counts as medium-sized. The rearrangement uses TRBV2 and TRBJ1-2, with 7 positions matching TRBD1. In germline, CDR1 is SNHLY, CDR2 FYNNEI. V was pared by 3 bases and J by 5 bases, with 0 bases of the junction left unmatched. There are 12 residues in the CDR3. CDR3 nucleotides: TGTGCCAGCAGTGACAGGGGGTATGGCTACACCTTC. It codes for CASSDRGYGYTF.

The chain combines TRBV30 with TRBJ1-2; D is unresolved. Between the trimmed V and J ends, which lost 0 bases and 4 bases, there was a span of 12 bases. The CDR3 runs 14 residues. In germline, CDR1 is GTSNPN, CDR2 SVGIG (reference sequence). Here the CDR3 DNA reads TGTGCCTGGAGTGTGACGGGGTCGTCCTATGGCTACACCTTC. Encoded protein: CAWSVTGSSYGYTF.

In its sample, this clone was seen once. The junction and the germline gene differ at one end; a read error may be behind it. The gene calls are TRBV20-1 and TRBJ2-7; 7 positions agree with TRBD1. The germline V gene encodes CDR1 DFQATT and CDR2 SNEGSKA (reference sequence). This CDR3 region has 11 residues. DNA of the CDR3: TGCAGTGCAATTGACAGGGTCAACCCGTGCTTC. Translation gives CSAIDRVNPCF.

The chain recombines TRBV27 with TRBJ2-7; D unresolved. The CDR3 extends over 13 amino acids. CDR1 and CDR2 from the germline V gene are MNHEY and SMNVEV (reference sequence). Between the trimmed V and J ends, which lost 0 bases and 3 bases, there was a span of 6 bases. The CDR3 sequence is CASSLSHLYEQYF. In DNA, the CDR3 is TGTGCCAGCAGTTTATCACACCTCTACGAGCAGTACTTC.

The DNA for the CDR3 is TGTGCCAGCAGTTTTTTGGGAGTGGGAGAGACCCAGTACTTC. It is translated as CASSFLGVGETQYF. The chain uses TRBV27 and TRBJ2-5; D possibly corresponds to TRBD2 (5 bases). The CDR3 totals 14 residues. The ends were cut back, 3 bases at V and 4 bases at J, with 12 bases in the middle. The V gene's germline CDR1 is MNHEY and CDR2 SMNVEV (reference sequence).

The chain is built from TRBV27 and TRBJ2-1; TRBD2 is a possible D gene (6 bases). The length of the CDR3 is 15 residues. Looked up from germline, CDR1 is MNHEY and CDR2 is SMNVEV (reference sequence). V lost 2 bases to trimming and J lost 3 bases, with 11 bases between them. CDR3 bases: TGTGCCAGCAGTTTAGGGGGGAGCCTCTACAATGAGCAGTTCTTC. The encoded protein is CASSLGGSLYNEQFF.

The CDR3 DNA follows: TGCGCCAGCAGCCACACTAGCGGCCAGGGGGGCGAGCAGTACTTC. It codes for CASSHTSGQGGEQYF. The chain joins TRBV4-1 to TRBJ2-7, with a tentative D call TRBD2 (8 bases). Germline V gene lookup returns CDR1 MGHRA and CDR2 YSYEKL. The CDR3 is 15 residues long. V lost 3 bases to trimming and J lost 6 bases, with 18 bases between them.

The CDR3 loop reads CASSFPGGPSYNEQFF. In DNA form, the CDR3 reads TGCGCCAGCAGCTTCCCGGGAGGGCCCTCCTACAATGAGCAGTTCTTC. The genes are TRBV5-1 and TRBJ2-1; the match to TRBD2 covers 8 bases. With V trimmed by 2 bases and J by 0 bases, 4 bases remained unmatched. Germline CDR1 SGHRS, CDR2 YFSETQ. CDR3 length equals 16 residues.

In its sample, this clone was seen once. This rearrangement joins TRBV12-5 to TRBJ1-2; D gene ambiguous. V was cut by 0 bases and J by 6 bases, with 11 bases left in between. This CDR3 comprises 14 residues. CDR1 is LGHNT and CDR2 is FRNRAP in the germline V gene. The DNA for the CDR3 is TGTGCTAGTGGTTTGGTAGAGTCGGGAAATGGCTACACCTTC. It is translated as CASGLVESGNGYTF.

The chain carries TRBV5-1 and TRBJ2-2, with 9 bases fitting TRBD1. This CDR3 contains 16 residues. With 3 bases clipped from V and 0 bases from J, the junction kept 3 bases outside the gene matches. Germline CDR1 is SGHRS and CDR2 is YFSETQ. CDR3 amino acids: CASSSDRGSNTGELFF. The CDR3 DNA reads TGCGCCAGCAGCTCGGACAGGGGATCGAACACCGGGGAGCTGTTTTTT.

V is TRBV9 and J is TRBJ1-1, with D tentatively TRBD1 (6 bases). Germline assignment: CDR1 SGDLS and CDR2 YYNGEE. V gave up 2 bases and J gave up 6 bases, with 8 bases separating them. CDR3 length: 12 amino acids. The CDR3 sequence: CASSVDSAEAFF. The CDR3 DNA sequence: TGTGCCAGCAGCGTGGACAGCGCTGAAGCTTTCTTT.

This chain connects TRBV5-1 to TRBJ2-1; 7 nucleotides line up with TRBD2. Trimming removed 4 bases from V and 3 bases from J; junction bases left unmatched: 10. CDR1 is SGHRS and CDR2 is YFSETQ in the germline V gene. The CDR3 sequence is 16 residues long. DNA for the CDR3: TGCGCCAGCAGCCCACCATCTAGCGGTGTCTACAATGAGCAGTTCTTC. Translated: CASSPPSSGVYNEQFF.

This clone was seen only a few times. The DNA of the CDR3 is TGTGCCAGCAGCGTAGCTGAACAGGGAGTTGGAAAACTGTTTTTT. Its translation: CASSVAEQGVGKLFF. The chain uses TRBV9 and TRBJ1-4; the D gene is possibly TRBD1 (6 bases). CDR1 SGDLS and CDR2 YYNGEE come from the germline V gene. The CDR3 consists of 15 residues. Trimming removed 0 bases from V and 10 bases from J, with 16 bases in between.

The gene calls are TRBV5-5 and TRBJ2-7, with a tentative D call TRBD2 (5 bases). V lost 4 bases and J 1 base, leaving 12 bases between the germline ends. This CDR3 region has 14 residues. Germline V gene sequence: CDR1 SGHKS, CDR2 YYEKEE (reference sequence). The DNA for the CDR3 is TGTGCCAGCAGCATGGTAAGCGGTTCCTACGAGCAGTACTTC. Protein sequence: CASSMVSGSYEQYF.

This chain connects TRBV7-8 to TRBJ1-2; D is uncertain. Germline V CDR1 and CDR2: SGHVS, FQNEAQ. This CDR3 comprises 14 residues. The V end was cut by 5 bases, the J end by 8 bases, with 18 bases between. The CDR3 DNA sequence: TGTGCCAGCAGCGTCAGCGGGAACTATGGCGGCTACACCTTC. This codes for CASSVSGNYGGYTF.

Only one count was recorded for this clone. J is TRBJ2-5 and V is TRBV7-6; 11 bases line up with TRBD2. Germline CDR1 SGHVS, CDR2 FNYEAQ. This CDR3 contains 17 residues. V was clipped by 0 bases and J by 0 bases; unmatched bases: 3. The CDR3 here is CASSLAVAGGYQETQYF. The CDR3 nucleotides are TGTGCCAGCAGCTTAGCAGTAGCGGGAGGGTACCAAGAGACCCAGTACTTC.

This sequence joins TRBV5-1 and TRBJ2-3; 9 positions agree with TRBD1. Germline V gene data show CDR1 as SGHRS and CDR2 as YFSETQ. The J segment lost 2 bases and the V segment lost 4 bases, leaving 8 bases of the junction unmatched. This CDR3 has 16 residues. The CDR3 loop reads CASSPDRGILTDTQYF. Here the CDR3 DNA reads TGCGCCAGCAGCCCGGACAGGGGCATACTCACAGATACGCAGTATTTT.

This clone was seen a single time. V is TRBV6-1 and J is TRBJ2-1; 8 nucleotides match TRBD2. Per the germline V gene, CDR1 is MNHNS and CDR2 is SASEGT. Trimming took 6 bases from V and 4 from J; bases not matched to a gene: 8. The CDR3 contains 15 residues. The CDR3 DNA reads TGTGCCAGCAGAAAAACTAGCGGCATTTACAATGAGCAGTTCTTC. Translated: CASRKTSGIYNEQFF.

The V gene is TRBV5-1, the J gene TRBJ2-7; 8 nucleotides align to TRBD1. Germline CDR1 SGHRS, CDR2 YFSETQ. This CDR3 spans 14 amino acids. After removal of 3 bases from V and 6 bases from J, the junction contained 8 bases not matched to a gene. The chain's CDR3 is CASSSTGTGSEQYF. CDR3 nucleotide sequence: TGCGCCAGCAGCTCCACCGGGACAGGATCCGAGCAGTACTTC.

This chain joins TRBV30 and TRBJ1-6, with 11 positions matching TRBD1. This CDR3 is 17 amino acids long. Germline V gene data show CDR1 as GTSNPN and CDR2 as SVGIG (reference sequence). With 0 bases clipped from V and 9 bases from J, the junction kept 10 bases outside the gene matches. Written as DNA, the CDR3 is TGTGCCTGGAGTGTAACCCGGACAGGGGGCGCAGGTTCACCCCTCCACTTT. Protein: CAWSVTRTGGAGSPLHF.

This clone was detected only once. The chain combines TRBV5-4 with TRBJ1-2, with a weak D call TRBD1 (6 bases). From germline, CDR1 is SGHNT and CDR2 YYREEE (reference sequence). The length of the CDR3 is 15 residues. V lost 2 bases to trimming and J lost 8 bases, with 19 bases between them. The CDR3 loop reads CASSFGTRTAGGYTF. The CDR3 nucleotides read TGTGCCAGCAGCTTTGGTACCCGGACAGCCGGCGGCTACACCTTC.